The 6 T cell receptor beta chains given below trace back to one sample, sequenced in a study of blood T cell repertoires in COVID-19. Repertoires were generated with immunoSEQ multiplex PCR, while TCRdb's copy carries only in-frame clones and drops some. Of about 60,000 clones in the sample, 87% are singletons; the top ten hold around 10%. Sequencing was done on a sample of peripheral blood. Receptors were obtained from a human donor with acute or convalescent COVID-19. The donor label of this sample is uncertain.

The chain combines TRBV12-5 with TRBJ2-1, with 14 bases that match TRBD2. CDR3 length: 17 residues. Germline CDR1 is LGHNT and CDR2 is FRNRAP. V trimming: 3 bases; J trimming: 7 bases; junction bases outside the gene matches: 8. DNA of the CDR3: TGTGCTAGTGGTTTCACTGGGACTAGCGGGAGATTAAATGAGCAGTTCTTC. Amino acids: CASGFTGTSGRLNEQFF.

The gene calls are TRBV6-5 and TRBJ1-2; 7 bases are shared with TRBD1. Germline trimming cut 6 bases from V and 5 bases from J; bases unmatched to any gene: 6. The CDR3 consists of 13 residues. From germline, CDR1 is MNHEY and CDR2 SVGAGI. In nucleotides, the CDR3 is TGTGCCAGCAGCTTGGACAGGTTATATGGCTACACCTTC. Protein sequence: CASSLDRLYGYTF.

The chain couples TRBV29-1 to TRBJ1-1; TRBD1 matches at 10 bases. Germline CDR1 SQVTM, CDR2 ANQGSEA. This CDR3 contains 12 residues. V lost 7 bases and J lost 6; bases outside the gene matches: 5. The CDR3 reads CSGQGASAEAFF. Here the CDR3 DNA reads TGCAGCGGACAGGGGGCTAGCGCTGAAGCTTTCTTT. Together with reference TRBV29-1 and TRBJ1-1, the CDR3 gives the full variable domain: SAVISQKPSRDICQRGTSLTIQCQVDSQVTMMFWYRQQPGQSLTLIATANQGSEATYESGFVIDKFPISRPNLTFSTLTVSNMSPEDSSIYLCSGQGASAEAFFGQGTRLTVV.

The chain has TRBV12-3 or TRBV12-4 and TRBJ1-4; tentative D call: TRBD1 (6 bases). The V and J ends lost 3 bases and 10 bases respectively, with 12 bases between them. This CDR3 spans 13 amino acids. The DNA of the CDR3 is TGTGCCAGCAGTTTGGGAAGGGGGGGAAAACTGTTTTTT. This encodes CASSLGRGGKLFF.

The chain is built from TRBV7-9 and TRBJ1-4, with D tentatively TRBD1 (6 bases). Germline assignment: CDR1 SEHNR and CDR2 FQNEAQ (reference sequence). Deletions cut 1 base from V and 8 bases from J, with 11 bases between. CDR3 length equals 14 residues. CDR3 sequence: CASSLDRDREKLFF. As DNA, the CDR3 is TGTGCCAGCAGCTTAGACAGGGATAGGGAAAAACTGTTTTTT.

This clone has ten or more counts. The chain joins TRBV7-8 to TRBJ1-5; 8 nucleotides match TRBD1. The CDR3 totals 15 residues. Germline-derived CDR1 and CDR2 are SGHVS and FQNEAQ. V shed 4 bases and J 0 bases; nucleotides not matched to a gene: 2. This CDR3 reads CASSSGQGSNQPQHF. CDR3 coding DNA: TGTGCCAGCAGCTCTGGACAGGGTAGCAATCAGCCCCAGCATTTT.